This T cell receptor beta chain was identified in a study of T cell changes during pregnancy in multiple sclerosis. Germline CDR1 and CDR2: LGHNT and FRNRAP. Between the trimmed V and J ends, which lost 5 bases and 8 bases, there was a span of 18 bases. CDR3 length: 15 amino acids. Profiling relied on immunoSEQ multiplex PCR, and the TCRdb table lists in-frame clones only, not all of them. The table lists about 40,000 clones, approximately 94% of them singletons. The chain carries TRBV12-5 and TRBJ1-4; D call uncertain. The receptor comes from a female donor with multiple sclerosis, enrolled in a pregnancy study. This specimen was peripheral blood, taken in the third trimester of pregnancy. The CDR3 DNA follows: TGTGCTAGTGGTCTATTCCCGCGGGTCGGCGAAAAACTGTTTTTT. Translation: CASGLFPRVGEKLFF.